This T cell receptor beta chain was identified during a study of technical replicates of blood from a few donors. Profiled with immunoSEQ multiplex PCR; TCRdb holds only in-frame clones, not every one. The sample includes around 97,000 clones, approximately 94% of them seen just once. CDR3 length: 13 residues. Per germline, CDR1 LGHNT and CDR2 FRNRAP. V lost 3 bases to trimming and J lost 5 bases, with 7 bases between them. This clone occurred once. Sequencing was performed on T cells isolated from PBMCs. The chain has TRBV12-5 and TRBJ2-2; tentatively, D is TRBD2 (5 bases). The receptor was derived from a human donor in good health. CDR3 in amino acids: CASGLEGTGELFF. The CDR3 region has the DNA TGTGCTAGTGGTTTAGAGGGAACCGGGGAGCTGTTTTTT.